The sequence of this TCR beta chain was determined in a study of shared clonotypes between healthy human individuals. Across the whole study: Per-donor plates numbered three CD4 naive, three CD4 memory, two CD8 naive and one CD8 memory.

V gave up 7 bases and J gave up 0 bases, with 13 bases separating them. CDR1 SQVTM and CDR2 ANQGSEA come from the germline V gene. The CDR3 extends over 14 amino acids. For every subset, genomic DNA was evenly distributed across several immunoSEQ plates. Sequenced by immunoSEQ multiplex PCR; TCRdb stores in-frame clones only, minus some. The table has approximately 1,500,000 clones, around 98% seen once. A CD45RA+ naive subset and a CD45RA-negative memory subset were split from CD4+ cells. V is TRBV29-1 and J is TRBJ1-3, with D possibly matching TRBD1 (5 bases). Input material: naive CD4+ T cells sorted from blood. Subset indicated: CD45RA+ positively selected. The sequence came from a man younger than 45 in good health. CDR3 sequence (DNA): TGCAGCGCCGGGGGGTTGAGCTCTGGAAACACCATATATTTT. Its protein is CSAGGLSSGNTIYF. Full variable domain (outside the CDR3, taken from reference TRBV29-1 and TRBJ1-3): SAVISQKPSRDICQRGTSLTIQCQVDSQVTMMFWYRQQPGQSLTLIATANQGSEATYESGFVIDKFPISRPNLTFSTLTVSNMSPEDSSIYLCSAGGLSSGNTIYFGEGSWLTVV.